The 25 T cell receptor beta chains below were found in one sample sequenced in a study of T cell repertoires in cytomegalovirus infection. From the reads, TCRdb called clonotypes with MiXCR, one entry per CDR3 protein. The repertoire holds around 530,000 distinct CDR3 sequences, with approximately 26% as singletons. Material: PBMCs. The receptors stem from a human donor in good health (CMV status not recorded). Some clones in this sample may be carry-over from other donors' samples.

The V call is TRBV19, the J call TRBJ1-1, with D tentatively TRBD1 (6 bases). With 9 bases removed from V and 0 bases from J, the gap between germline ends came to 14 bases. Germline CDR1 reads LNHDA; CDR2 reads SQIVND (reference sequence). The CDR3 loop spans 14 amino acids. The CDR3 spells CASALRGLNTEAFF. As DNA, the CDR3 is TGTGCCAGCGCCCTTCGGGGGCTGAACACTGAAGCTTTCTTT.

This clonotype was recorded many times. The chain has TRBV7-2 and TRBJ2-3, with 11 bases matching TRBD2. V trimming: 5 bases; J trimming: 6 bases; junction bases outside the gene matches: 16. CDR3 length equals 18 residues. CDR1 and CDR2 (germline): SGHTA, FQGNSA. CDR3 DNA sequence: TGTGCCAGCAGCCTAGGAGTATCTAGCGGGAGGAGAGGGGATACGCAGTATTTT. Its translation is CASSLGVSSGRRGDTQYF.

This chain links TRBV14 with TRBJ1-6; D is perhaps TRBD1 (5 bases). Germline assignment: CDR1 SGHDN and CDR2 FVKESK. V dropped 2 bases and J dropped 11 bases, with 16 bases sitting between them. The CDR3 loop spans 15 amino acids. CDR3 nucleotide sequence: TGTGCCAGCAGCCAAAGGAGGGACCCTTTGGCACCCCTCCACTTT. Protein product: CASSQRRDPLAPLHF.

The table lists this clonotype with a few counts. The chain has TRBV2 and TRBJ2-3; 10 nucleotides agree with TRBD2. The CDR3 contains 15 residues. J lost 5 bases, V lost 8 bases, and 10 bases had no gene match. CDR1 is SNHLY and CDR2 is FYNNEI in the germline V gene. CDR3 sequence: CASARTSGYIDTQYF. CDR3 bases: TGTGCCAGCGCGAGGACTAGCGGATACATAGATACGCAGTATTTT.

With regard to this clonotype: One base away lies a much larger clone, so this may be a sequencing read error. The chain uses TRBV4-3 and TRBJ2-3; D possibly corresponds to TRBD2 (5 bases). Germline V CDR1 and CDR2: LGHNA, YSLEER. The CDR3 is 14 amino acids. CDR3 DNA: TGCGCCAGCAGCCAAGAGGACTTAACAGATACGCGGTATTTT. Translation: CASSQEDLTDTRYF.

This clonotype was detected ten times or more. The chain carries TRBV6-1 and TRBJ2-4; maybe TRBD2 (5 bases). Germline V gene data show CDR1 as MNHNS and CDR2 as SASEGT. V shed 7 bases and J shed 0 bases, with 16 bases lying between them. The CDR3 totals 16 residues. CDR3 coding DNA: TGTGCCAGCAAAAGAGGTGGCGGGTTAGCCAAAAACATTCAGTACTTC. It specifies CASKRGGGLAKNIQYF.

This clonotype was seen only a few times. CDR3 DNA: TGTGCCAGCAGCCGTGGGACTAGCGGGAGTATTGTAGATGAGCAGTTCTTC. It encodes CASSRGTSGSIVDEQFF. V usage is TRBV7-4 and J usage is TRBJ2-1, with 14 bases identical to TRBD2. After removal of 5 bases from V and 8 bases from J, the junction contained 11 bases not matched to a gene. The germline gives CDR1 SGHVT, CDR2 SQSDAQ. CDR3 length: 17 amino acids.

This clonotype has a handful of counts. The chain combines TRBV15 with TRBJ2-7, with D tentatively TRBD1 (5 bases). Germline CDR1 and CDR2: LNHNV and YYDKDF (reference sequence). CDR3 size: 18 residues. V was cut by 0 bases and J by 0 bases, with 18 bases left in between. CDR3 in DNA: TGTGCCACCAGCAGAGATTCCCCCATCAGGGTCAACTCCTACGAGCAGTACTTC. Amino acid sequence: CATSRDSPIRVNSYEQYF.

This clonotype turned up a few times. The chain joins TRBV7-9 to TRBJ1-5, with D hard to call. This CDR3 is 15 amino acids long. V was shortened by 5 bases and J by 6 bases, with 17 bases between the two germline ends. Germline values: CDR1 SEHNR, CDR2 FQNEAQ (reference sequence). The CDR3: CASSPGPESTQPQHF. For the CDR3, the DNA is TGTGCCAGCAGCCCCGGGCCCGAAAGTACTCAGCCCCAGCATTTT.

This clonotype was counted many times. Here the CDR3 DNA reads TGTGCCAGCAGTTTAGTGGTCACAGGAGGGGTTGTTTGGCCCCAGCATTTT. This gives the protein CASSLVVTGGVVWPQHF. V is TRBV12-3 or TRBV12-4 and J is TRBJ1-5, with D maybe TRBD1 (5 bases). V was clipped by 1 base and J by 9 bases, with 22 bases between them. This CDR3 contains 17 residues.

CDR3 DNA sequence: TGTGCCAGCAGAGGGACAGCCACCAGGGGGTCACCCCTCCACTTT. It codes for CASRGTATRGSPLHF. The chain recombines TRBV14 with TRBJ1-6; 7 bases fit TRBD1. Unmatched junction bases numbered 12, after V lost 6 bases and J lost 10 bases. Per germline, CDR1 SGHDN and CDR2 FVKESK. The CDR3 consists of 15 residues. The variable domain in full, completed from reference TRBV14 and TRBJ1-6, reads EAGVTQFPSHSVIEKGQTVTLRCDPISGHDNLYWYRRVMGKEIKFLLHFVKESKQDESGMPNNRFLAERTGGTYSTLKVQPAELEDSGVYFCASRGTATRGSPLHFGNGTRLTVT.

The rearrangement uses TRBV15 and TRBJ2-3; D call uncertain. The V end was cut by 0 bases, the J end by 2 bases, with 9 bases between. CDR3 length: 15 residues. Germline V gives CDR1 LNHNV, CDR2 YYDKDF (reference sequence). CDR3 in amino acids: CATSRDQLVTDTQYF. DNA of the CDR3: TGTGCCACCAGCAGAGATCAGCTAGTCACAGATACGCAGTATTTT.

This clonotype has just a few counts. The V gene is TRBV24-1, the J gene TRBJ2-1; 11 bases are shared with TRBD2. The ends lost 4 bases at V and 9 bases at J; junction bases unmatched: 4. The CDR3 is 14 amino acids. CDR1 and CDR2 (germline): KGHDR, SFDVKD. This CDR3 is CATSDTSGSSEQFF. CDR3 bases: TGTGCCACCAGTGACACTAGCGGGAGCTCTGAGCAGTTCTTC.

V and J are TRBV19 and TRBJ1-5; D call uncertain. V was cut by 3 bases and J by 6 bases, with 12 bases left in between. This CDR3 has 14 amino acids. Germline lookup yields CDR1 LNHDA and CDR2 SQIVND (reference sequence). Here the CDR3 DNA reads TGTGCCAGTAGTATGCATGAAGGTGGTCAGCCCCAGCATTTT. Its translation: CASSMHEGGQPQHF.

V usage is TRBV20-1 and J usage is TRBJ2-5; 7 positions agree with TRBD1. The CDR3 runs to 12 residues. After removal of 6 bases from V and 3 bases from J, the junction contained 4 bases not matched to a gene. The germline gives CDR1 DFQATT, CDR2 SNEGSKA (reference sequence). The CDR3 is CSAEGQKETQYF. In nucleotides, the CDR3 is TGCAGTGCCGAGGGACAGAAAGAGACCCAGTACTTC.

The chain combines TRBV4-1 with TRBJ2-1; perhaps D is TRBD1 or TRBD2 (6 bases each). V was pared by 6 bases and J by 5 bases, with 20 bases between. CDR3 length equals 16 residues. From germline, CDR1 is MGHRA and CDR2 YSYEKL. The CDR3 is CASRDGGAGTDNEQFF. CDR3 bases: TGCGCCAGCAGGGATGGGGGCGCGGGAACCGACAATGAGCAGTTCTTC.

In this sample, this clonotype turned up many times. The CDR3 DNA sequence: TGTGCCAGCAGCTTCGAGGGGTACGAGCAGTACTTC. Its protein product is CASSFEGYEQYF. The chain is built from TRBV7-2 and TRBJ2-7; either TRBD1 or TRBD2 may supply D (5 bases each). The CDR3 covers 12 residues. Trimming stripped 3 bases from V and 4 bases from J, with 7 bases between. CDR1 is SGHTA, CDR2 FQGNSA, per germline.

This clonotype was counted only a few times. This rearrangement joins TRBV5-1 to TRBJ1-1; D call uncertain. The CDR3 has 13 residues. Germline CDR1 is SGHRS and CDR2 is YFSETQ. The V and J ends lost 1 base and 6 bases respectively, with 10 bases between them. The CDR3 DNA reads TGCGCCAGCAGCTTGCTGATAGGTCCTGAAGCTTTCTTT. Translated: CASSLLIGPEAFF.

CDR3 bases: TGTGCCAGCAGTTTAGAGGCTGGCTGGCACACTGAAGCTTTCTTT. As protein: CASSLEAGWHTEAFF. The chain joins TRBV12-3 or TRBV12-4 to TRBJ1-1; D is unresolved. Trimming removed 1 base at V and 3 bases at J, with 12 bases between. The CDR3 consists of 15 residues.

The V and J genes are TRBV20-1 and TRBJ1-1, with a possible D match to TRBD1 (6 bases). V lost 3 bases to trimming and J lost 6 bases, with 11 bases between them. Per germline, CDR1 DFQATT and CDR2 SNEGSKA (reference sequence). The length of the CDR3 is 12 residues. This chain's CDR3 is CSASRTVAEAFF. In nucleotides, the CDR3 is TGCAGTGCTAGCCGGACAGTCGCTGAAGCTTTCTTT.

The CDR3 nucleotides read TGTGCCAGCAGCCTCGGGACAAGTCGGTCCAATGAGCAGTTCTTC. Translation: CASSLGTSRSNEQFF. The chain carries TRBV7-2 and TRBJ2-1; possibly TRBD1 for D (6 bases). CDR1 and CDR2 (germline): SGHTA, FQGNSA. V was cut by 5 bases and J by 6 bases, with 17 bases left in between. CDR3 size: 15 residues. The full variable domain, completed using reference TRBV7-2 and TRBJ2-1, is GAGVSQSPSNKVTEKGKDVELRCDPISGHTALYWYRQSLGQGLEFLIYFQGNSAPDKSGLPSDRFSAERTGGSVSTLTIQRTQQEDSAVYLCASSLGTSRSNEQFFGPGTRLTVL.

This clonotype showed up just a few times. This chain connects TRBV28 to TRBJ1-1, with a weak D call TRBD1 (6 bases). The CDR3 consists of 15 residues. Trimming shortened V by 3 bases and J by 1 base, and 12 bases separated the two germline ends. Germline V gives CDR1 MDHEN, CDR2 SYDVKM. The CDR3 loop reads CASSFGGRPNTEAFF. DNA of the CDR3: TGTGCCAGCAGTTTCGGGGGGCGACCGAACACTGAAGCTTTCTTT.

Comment on this clonotype: Since a much larger clone is just one base distant, this may be a read error. V and J are TRBV7-6 and TRBJ1-1; a weak D match, TRBD1 (6 bases). Per the germline V gene, CDR1 is SGHVS and CDR2 is FNYEAQ. V was pared by 2 bases and J by 0 bases, with 10 bases between. This CDR3 spans 15 amino acids. In DNA, the CDR3 is TGTGCCAGCAGCTTATGGCAGGGGATGAACACTGAAGCTTTCTTT. Residues: CASSLWQGMNTEAFF.

This clonotype was seen more than once but under ten times. The gene calls are TRBV14 and TRBJ1-6, with D uncertain. The ends were cut back, 8 bases at V and 6 bases at J, with 8 bases in the middle. Germline lookup yields CDR1 SGHDN and CDR2 FVKESK. CDR3 size: 12 residues. CDR3 nucleotides: TGTGCCAGCCAGACTTCTAATTCACCCCTCCACTTT. Translating it yields CASQTSNSPLHF.

This clonotype was seen only a few times. This chain joins TRBV4-1 and TRBJ1-2, with TRBD1 as a possible D gene (5 bases). There are 14 residues in the CDR3. Between the trimmed V and J ends, which lost 8 bases and 7 bases, there was a span of 20 bases. Germline V lookup: CDR1 MGHRA, CDR2 YSYEKL. The CDR3 here is CASHSGPGQGGYTF. DNA of the CDR3: TGCGCCAGCCATTCAGGACCGGGCCAGGGTGGCTACACCTTC.